A selection of T cell receptor beta chains follows, all from one sample in a study of T cells in Graves' hyperthyroidism and ophthalmopathy. TCRdb re-analysed the multiplex PCR reads in MiXCR, keeping a single row per CDR3 protein. The sample holds some 600,000 distinct CDR3 sequences, about 15% seen once. Sequencing was carried out using blood. The receptors were sampled from a woman aged 25 to 45 with Graves' hyperthyroidism that later progressed to Graves' ophthalmopathy. The CDR3 runs from the conserved cysteine through the conserved F or W. The D gene is left open where the match is weak. A clone size is listed for some rows: how often the clone was seen (once, few, many), or a class if it is expanded.

clone size: NA
J gene: TRBJ1-2
V gene: TRBV5-1
D gene: NA
CDR3 length: 15
CDR3 DNA: TGCGCCACCAGTTCATCAGGGGCGGTTAACTATGGCTACACCTTC
CDR3 protein: CATSSSGAVNYGYTF

clone size: NA
J gene: TRBJ2-6
V gene: TRBV13
D gene: TRBD2
CDR3 length: 19
CDR3 DNA: TGTGCCAGCAGCTTATGGTCTAGCGGGAGGGCCCCTGGGGCCAACGTCCTGACTTTC
CDR3 protein: CASSLWSSGRAPGANVLTF

clone size: few
J gene: TRBJ1-3
V gene: TRBV5-5
D gene: NA
CDR3 length: 17
CDR3 DNA: TGTGCCAGCAAGAAGGGAGGACCAGGCGTCTCTGGAAACACCATATATTTT
CDR3 protein: CASKKGGPGVSGNTIYF

clone size: many
J gene: TRBJ2-7
V gene: TRBV6-1
D gene: NA
CDR3 length: 13
CDR3 DNA: TGTGCCAGCAGTTGGCTCAGTTACGGCGAGCAGTACTTC
CDR3 protein: CASSWLSYGEQYF

clone size: many
J gene: TRBJ2-5
V gene: TRBV28
D gene: NA
CDR3 length: 14
CDR3 DNA: TGTGCCAGCAGTTTAGGGGAGCTAAGGGAGACCCAGTACTTC
CDR3 protein: CASSLGELRETQYF

clone size: NA
J gene: TRBJ2-3
V gene: TRBV12-5
D gene: TRBD2
CDR3 length: 17
CDR3 DNA: TGTGCTAGTGGGGGGCACCAATCACTAGCGGTCACAGATACGCAGTATTTT
CDR3 protein: CASGGHQSLAVTDTQYF

clone size: NA
J gene: TRBJ2-5
V gene: TRBV19
D gene: TRBD2
CDR3 length: 14
CDR3 DNA: TGTGCCAGTGCTGTAGCGGGAGCGGAAGAGACCCAGTACTTC
CDR3 protein: CASAVAGAEETQYF

clone size: many
J gene: TRBJ2-1
V gene: TRBV12-3/TRBV12-4
D gene: NA
CDR3 length: 14
CDR3 DNA: TGTGCCAGCAGTCCCCGACAGACGTACAATGAGCAGTTCTTC
CDR3 protein: CASSPRQTYNEQFF

clone size: many
J gene: TRBJ1-5
V gene: TRBV30
D gene: TRBD1
CDR3 length: 13
CDR3 DNA: TGTGCCTGGAACAGACAGGGAGGTCAGCCCCAGCATTTT
CDR3 protein: CAWNRQGGQPQHF

clone size: few
J gene: TRBJ2-1
V gene: TRBV24-1
D gene: NA
CDR3 length: 14
CDR3 DNA: TGTGCCACCAGTGGTTTGGGCGCCGTCGGTGAGCAGTTCTTC
CDR3 protein: CATSGLGAVGEQFF

clone size: many
J gene: TRBJ2-3
V gene: TRBV2
D gene: TRBD2
CDR3 length: 15
CDR3 DNA: TGTGCCAGCAGTGTCTCGGGGGGAAGGCGATATACGCAGTATTTT
CDR3 protein: CASSVSGGRRYTQYF

clone size: few
J gene: TRBJ2-2
V gene: TRBV9
D gene: NA
CDR3 length: 15
CDR3 DNA: TGTGCCAGCAGCGTAGGACAACTGAACACCGGGGAGCTGTTTTTT
CDR3 protein: CASSVGQLNTGELFF

clone size: NA
J gene: TRBJ1-5
V gene: TRBV30
D gene: NA
CDR3 length: 14
CDR3 DNA: TGTGCCTGGAGTCCATCAGGGGATAGTCAGCCCCAGCATTTT
CDR3 protein: CAWSPSGDSQPQHF

clone size: many
J gene: TRBJ2-2
V gene: TRBV28
D gene: NA
CDR3 length: 15
CDR3 DNA: TGTGCCAGCAGTTTGATGTGGTCGGCTACCGGGGAGCTGTTTTTT
CDR3 protein: CASSLMWSATGELFF

clone size: many
J gene: TRBJ2-7
V gene: TRBV6-2/TRBV6-3
D gene: NA
CDR3 length: 17
CDR3 DNA: TGTGCCAGCACGAGCCCGGAGAGCGCCTTCCGTTTAAACGAGCAGTACTTC
CDR3 protein: CASTSPESAFRLNEQYF

clone size: many
J gene: TRBJ2-3
V gene: TRBV15
D gene: NA
CDR3 length: 16
CDR3 DNA: TGTGCCACCAGCAGAGATCGCTTGACAGCAACCGATACGCAGTATTTT
CDR3 protein: CATSRDRLTATDTQYF

clone size: few
J gene: TRBJ1-5
V gene: TRBV20-1
D gene: NA
CDR3 length: 13
CDR3 DNA: TGCAGTGCTAGCGGGGGGAGTAGTCAGCCCCAGCATTTT
CDR3 protein: CSASGGSSQPQHF

clone size: few
J gene: TRBJ2-3
V gene: TRBV18
D gene: TRBD1
CDR3 length: 16
CDR3 DNA: TGTGCCAGCTCACCTAGCCGGGACAGAACCACAGATACGCAGTATTTT
CDR3 protein: CASSPSRDRTTDTQYF

clone size: many
J gene: TRBJ2-7
V gene: TRBV9
D gene: NA
CDR3 length: 12
CDR3 DNA: TGTGCCAGCGGCCATGGAGAAGGGGAGCAGTACTTC
CDR3 protein: CASGHGEGEQYF

clone size: few
J gene: TRBJ2-1
V gene: TRBV27
D gene: NA
CDR3 length: 15
CDR3 DNA: TGTGCCAGCAGTTTTGGCGGGGCAGCCTACAATGAGCAGTTCTTC
CDR3 protein: CASSFGGAAYNEQFF

clone size: many
J gene: TRBJ2-7
V gene: TRBV2
D gene: NA
CDR3 length: 14
CDR3 DNA: TGTGCCAGCAGTGACGACCTAGTTGCCTACGAGCAGTACTTC
CDR3 protein: CASSDDLVAYEQYF

clone size: many
J gene: TRBJ2-3
V gene: TRBV28
D gene: NA
CDR3 length: 11
CDR3 DNA: TGTGCCAGCAGTTTAGGGCCCACGCAGTATTTT
CDR3 protein: CASSLGPTQYF

clone size: NA
J gene: TRBJ2-3
V gene: TRBV7-2
D gene: NA
CDR3 length: 12
CDR3 DNA: TGTGCCACCAGAGCCCCCCCAGATACGCAGTATTTT
CDR3 protein: CATRAPPDTQYF

clone size: few
J gene: TRBJ2-5
V gene: TRBV12-3/TRBV12-4
D gene: TRBD2
CDR3 length: 21
CDR3 DNA: TGTGCCAGCAGTTTAGCTCCGGTGTGGCAGGCAACGGGACTAGCGGGAGAGACCCAGTACTTC
CDR3 protein: CASSLAPVWQATGLAGETQYF

clone size: many
J gene: TRBJ1-2
V gene: TRBV28
D gene: NA
CDR3 length: 12
CDR3 DNA: TGTGCCAGCAGCCTCTACAGTAATGGCTACACCTTC
CDR3 protein: CASSLYSNGYTF

clone size: many
J gene: TRBJ2-1
V gene: TRBV20-1
D gene: NA
CDR3 length: 14
CDR3 DNA: TGCAGTGCTACCCCCGAGACGACAGTTCATGAGCAGTTCTTC
CDR3 protein: CSATPETTVHEQFF

clone size: NA
J gene: TRBJ2-5
V gene: TRBV18
D gene: TRBD1
CDR3 length: 14
CDR3 DNA: TGTGCCAGCTCACCGGGACAGGGGGTTGAGACCCAGTACTTC
CDR3 protein: CASSPGQGVETQYF

clone size: many
J gene: TRBJ2-1
V gene: TRBV28
D gene: NA
CDR3 length: 12
CDR3 DNA: TGTGCCAGCAGTGCCGGGACACCCGAGCAGTTCTTC
CDR3 protein: CASSAGTPEQFF

clone size: few
J gene: TRBJ1-1
V gene: TRBV18
D gene: TRBD1
CDR3 length: 15
CDR3 DNA: TGTGCCAGCTCACAAGGGACAGGGGGTGAGCGCGAAGCTTTCTTT
CDR3 protein: CASSQGTGGEREAFF

clone size: many
J gene: TRBJ2-1
V gene: TRBV30
D gene: NA
CDR3 length: 12
CDR3 DNA: TGTGCCTGGAGTAGCGCGGTAGATGAGCAGTTCTTC
CDR3 protein: CAWSSAVDEQFF

clone size: few
J gene: TRBJ1-3
V gene: TRBV7-9
D gene: NA
CDR3 length: 16
CDR3 DNA: TGTGCCAGCAGCTATCCCGACAGGTCCTCTGGAAACACCATATATTTT
CDR3 protein: CASSYPDRSSGNTIYF

clone size: NA
J gene: TRBJ2-7
V gene: TRBV2
D gene: NA
CDR3 length: 13
CDR3 DNA: TGTGCCAGCAGTGACCCGGTCACGGACGAGCAGTACTTC
CDR3 protein: CASSDPVTDEQYF